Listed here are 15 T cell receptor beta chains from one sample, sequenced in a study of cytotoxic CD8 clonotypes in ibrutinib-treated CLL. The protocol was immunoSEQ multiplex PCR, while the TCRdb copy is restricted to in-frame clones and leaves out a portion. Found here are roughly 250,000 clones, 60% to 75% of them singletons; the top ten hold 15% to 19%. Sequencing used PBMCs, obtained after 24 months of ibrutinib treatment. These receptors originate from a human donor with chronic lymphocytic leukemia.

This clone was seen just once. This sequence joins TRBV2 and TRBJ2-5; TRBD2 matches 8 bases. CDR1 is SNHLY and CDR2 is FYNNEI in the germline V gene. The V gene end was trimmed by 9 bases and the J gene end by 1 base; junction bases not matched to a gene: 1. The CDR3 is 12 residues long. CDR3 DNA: TGTGCCAGTACTAGCGGCCAAGAGACCCAGTACTTC. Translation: CASTSGQETQYF. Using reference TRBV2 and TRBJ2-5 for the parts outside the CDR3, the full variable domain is EPEVTQTPSHQVTQMGQEVILRCVPISNHLYFYWYRQILGQKVEFLVSFYNNEISEKSEIFDDQFSVERPDGSNFTLKIRSTKLEDSAMYFCASTSGQETQYFGPGTRLLVL.

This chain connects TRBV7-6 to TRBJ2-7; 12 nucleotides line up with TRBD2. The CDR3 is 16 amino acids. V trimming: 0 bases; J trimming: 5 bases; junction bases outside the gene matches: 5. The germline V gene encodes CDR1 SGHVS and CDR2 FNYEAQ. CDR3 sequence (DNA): TGTGCCAGCAGCTTAGCACTAGCGGGAGGCGGCCACGAGCAGTACTTC. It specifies CASSLALAGGGHEQYF.

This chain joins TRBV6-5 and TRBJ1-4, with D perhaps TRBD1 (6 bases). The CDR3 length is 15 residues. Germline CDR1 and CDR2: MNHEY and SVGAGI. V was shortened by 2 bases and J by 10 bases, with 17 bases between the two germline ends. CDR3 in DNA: TGTGCCAGCAGTTACCAGGGGCAGGGAAGTGGAAAACTGTTTTTT. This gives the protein CASSYQGQGSGKLFF.

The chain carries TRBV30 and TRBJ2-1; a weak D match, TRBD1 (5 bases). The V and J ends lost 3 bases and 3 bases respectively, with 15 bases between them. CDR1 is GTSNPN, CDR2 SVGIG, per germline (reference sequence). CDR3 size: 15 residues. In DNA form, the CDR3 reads TGTGCCTGGAGCAGTGGGGCTTCCAACTACAATGAGCAGTTCTTC. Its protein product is CAWSSGASNYNEQFF.

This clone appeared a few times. The CDR3 DNA follows: TGCGCCAGCAGCCAAACTAGCGACCGCTCCTACAATGAGCAGTTCTTC. Its protein is CASSQTSDRSYNEQFF. The J gene is TRBJ2-1, the V gene TRBV4-1, with 7 bases aligning to TRBD2. V shed 2 bases and J 0 bases; nucleotides not matched to a gene: 4. Germline V gene lookup returns CDR1 MGHRA and CDR2 YSYEKL. CDR3 length: 16 residues.

As DNA, the CDR3 is TGCGCCAGCAGCTGGGGGATGGCGGAGACCCAGTACTTC. Its translation is CASSWGMAETQYF. V is TRBV5-1 and J is TRBJ2-5, with D possibly being TRBD1 or TRBD2 (5 bases each). The CDR3 has 13 amino acids. Germline V gene sequence: CDR1 SGHRS, CDR2 YFSETQ. V was cut by 3 bases and J by 5 bases, with 11 bases left in between.

The CDR3 sequence: CASSQTNRVGQPQHF. CDR3 DNA: TGTGCCAGCAGTCAGACGAACAGGGTCGGACAGCCCCAGCATTTT. The V and J genes are TRBV11-2 and TRBJ1-5; a weak D match, TRBD1 (6 bases). This CDR3 region has 15 residues. Germline assignment: CDR1 SGHAT and CDR2 FQNNGV. V was trimmed by 6 bases and J by 7 bases, leaving 19 bases between them.

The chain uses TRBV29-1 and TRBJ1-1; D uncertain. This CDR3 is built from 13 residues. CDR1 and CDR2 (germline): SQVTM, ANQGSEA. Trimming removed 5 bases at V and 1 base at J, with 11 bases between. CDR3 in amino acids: CSVSFRENTEAFF. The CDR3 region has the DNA TGCAGCGTTAGTTTTCGGGAGAACACTGAAGCTTTCTTT.

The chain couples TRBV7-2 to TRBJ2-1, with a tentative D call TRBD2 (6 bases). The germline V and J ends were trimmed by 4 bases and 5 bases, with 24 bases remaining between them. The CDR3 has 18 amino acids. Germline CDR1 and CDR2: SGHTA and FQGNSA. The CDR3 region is CASSYRDSWGWGHNEQFF. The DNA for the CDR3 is TGTGCCAGCAGCTACCGGGACTCGTGGGGATGGGGACACAATGAGCAGTTCTTC.

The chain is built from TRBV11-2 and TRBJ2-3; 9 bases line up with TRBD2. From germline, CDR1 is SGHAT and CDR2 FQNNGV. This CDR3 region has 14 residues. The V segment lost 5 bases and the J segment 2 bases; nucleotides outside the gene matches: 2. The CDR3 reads CASSIAGVTDTQYF. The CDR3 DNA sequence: TGTGCCAGCAGCATAGCGGGAGTCACAGATACGCAGTATTTT.

The CDR3 bases are TGTGCCAGCTCAAACAGGGACACCGGGGAGCTGTTTTTT. Its protein is CASSNRDTGELFF. The chain couples TRBV18 to TRBJ2-2, with a tentative D call TRBD1 (6 bases). Trimming removed 5 bases from V and 3 bases from J, with 7 bases in between. CDR1 is KGHSH, CDR2 LQKENI, per germline. CDR3 size: 13 residues.

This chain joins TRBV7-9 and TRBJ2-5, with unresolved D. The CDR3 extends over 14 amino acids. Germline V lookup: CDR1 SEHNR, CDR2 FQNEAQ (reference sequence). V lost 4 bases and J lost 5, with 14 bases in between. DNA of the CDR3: TGTGCCAGCAGCTCTCAAGGGTTCTTCGAGACCCAGTACTTC. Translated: CASSSQGFFETQYF. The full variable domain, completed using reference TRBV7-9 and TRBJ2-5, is DTGVSQNPRHKITKRGQNVTFRCDPISEHNRLYWYRQTLGQGPEFLTYFQNEAQLEKSRLLSDRFSAERPKGSFSTLEIQRTEQGDSAMYLCASSSQGFFETQYFGPGTRLLVL.

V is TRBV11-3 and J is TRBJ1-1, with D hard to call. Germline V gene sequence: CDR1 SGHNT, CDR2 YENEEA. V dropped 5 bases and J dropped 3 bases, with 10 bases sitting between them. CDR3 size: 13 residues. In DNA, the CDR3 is TGTGCCAGCAGCGTAGGGCTGGACACTGAAGCTTTCTTT. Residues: CASSVGLDTEAFF. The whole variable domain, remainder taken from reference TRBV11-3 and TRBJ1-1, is EAGVVQSPRYKIIEKKQPVAFWCNPISGHNTLYWYLQNLGQGPELLIRYENEEAVDDSQLPKDRFSAERLKGVDSTLKIQPAELGDSAVYLCASSVGLDTEAFFGQGTRLTVV.

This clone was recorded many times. Written as DNA, the CDR3 is TGTGCCAGCTCACCACCGTCGACTGCCAGCAATCAGCCCCAGCATTTT. This codes for CASSPPSTASNQPQHF. The chain has TRBV18 and TRBJ1-5, with D uncertain. Germline V gene data show CDR1 as KGHSH and CDR2 as LQKENI. V lost 0 bases, J lost 1 base, and 10 bases lay in between. The CDR3 totals 16 residues. Drawing the rest from reference TRBV18 and TRBJ1-5, the complete variable domain is NAGVMQNPRHLVRRRGQEARLRCSPMKGHSHVYWYRQLPEEGLKFMVYLQKENIIDESGMPKERFSAEFPKEGPSILRIQQVVRGDSAAYFCASSPPSTASNQPQHFGDGTRLSIL.

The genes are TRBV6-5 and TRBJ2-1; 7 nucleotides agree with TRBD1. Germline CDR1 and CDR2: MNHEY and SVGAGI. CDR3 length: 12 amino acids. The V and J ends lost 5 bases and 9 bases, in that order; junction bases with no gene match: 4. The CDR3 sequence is CASSRRGSEQFF. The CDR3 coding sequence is TGTGCCAGCAGTCGCAGGGGGAGTGAGCAGTTCTTC.